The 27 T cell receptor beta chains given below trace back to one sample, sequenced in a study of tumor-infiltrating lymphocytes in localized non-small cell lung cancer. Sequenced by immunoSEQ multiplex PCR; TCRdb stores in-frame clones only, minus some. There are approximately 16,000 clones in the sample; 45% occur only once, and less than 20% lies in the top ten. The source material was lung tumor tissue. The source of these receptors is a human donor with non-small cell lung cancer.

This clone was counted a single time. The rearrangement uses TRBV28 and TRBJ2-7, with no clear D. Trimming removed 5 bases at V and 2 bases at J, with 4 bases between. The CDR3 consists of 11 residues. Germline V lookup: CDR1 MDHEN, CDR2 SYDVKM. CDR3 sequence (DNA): TGTGCCAGCAGTGGAACCTACGAGCAGTACTTC. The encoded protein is CASSGTYEQYF.

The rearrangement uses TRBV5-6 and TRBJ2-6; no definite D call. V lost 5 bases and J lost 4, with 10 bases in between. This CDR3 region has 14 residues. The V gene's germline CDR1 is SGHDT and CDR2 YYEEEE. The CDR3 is CASSHYSGANVLTF. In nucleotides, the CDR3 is TGTGCCAGCAGTCATTATTCCGGGGCCAACGTCCTGACTTTC.

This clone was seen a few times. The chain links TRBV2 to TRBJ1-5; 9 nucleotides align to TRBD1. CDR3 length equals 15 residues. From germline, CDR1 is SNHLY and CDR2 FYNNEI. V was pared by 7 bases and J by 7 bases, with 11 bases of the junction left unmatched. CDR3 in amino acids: CASTTGTGKGQPQHF. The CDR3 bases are TGTGCCAGCACAACCGGGACAGGGAAGGGGCAGCCCCAGCATTTT.

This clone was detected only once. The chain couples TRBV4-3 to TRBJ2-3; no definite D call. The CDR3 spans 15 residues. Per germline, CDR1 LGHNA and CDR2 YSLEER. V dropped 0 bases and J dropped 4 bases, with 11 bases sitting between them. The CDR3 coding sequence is TGCGCCAGCAGCCAAGACTTCGGGCCCCCAGATACGCAGTATTTT. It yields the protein CASSQDFGPPDTQYF.

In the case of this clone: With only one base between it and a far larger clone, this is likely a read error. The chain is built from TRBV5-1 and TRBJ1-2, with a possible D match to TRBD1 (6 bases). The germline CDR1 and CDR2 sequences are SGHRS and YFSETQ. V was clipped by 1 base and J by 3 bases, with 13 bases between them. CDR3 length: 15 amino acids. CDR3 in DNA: TGCGCCAGCAGCTTGCGGGACACGTGGTACTATGGCTACACCTTC. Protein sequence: CASSLRDTWYYGYTF.

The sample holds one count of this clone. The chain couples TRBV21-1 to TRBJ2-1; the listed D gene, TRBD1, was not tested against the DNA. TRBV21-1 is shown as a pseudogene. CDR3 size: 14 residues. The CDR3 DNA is TGTGCCAGCAGCGGGACAGGGTCCTACAATGAGCAGTTCTTC. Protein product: CASSGTGSYNEQFF.

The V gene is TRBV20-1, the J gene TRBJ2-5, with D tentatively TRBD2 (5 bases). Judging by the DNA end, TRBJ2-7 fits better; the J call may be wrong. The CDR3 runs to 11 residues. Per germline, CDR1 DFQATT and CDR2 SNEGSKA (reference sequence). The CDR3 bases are TGCAGTGCGATCCGGGGCTACGAGCAGTACTTC. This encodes CSAIRGYEQYF.

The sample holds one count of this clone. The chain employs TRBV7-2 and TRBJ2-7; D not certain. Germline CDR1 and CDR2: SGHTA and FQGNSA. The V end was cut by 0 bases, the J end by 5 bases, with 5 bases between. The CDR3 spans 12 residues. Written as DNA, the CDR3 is TGTGCCAGCAGCTTAGCCCGAGACGAGCAGTACTTC. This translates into CASSLARDEQYF. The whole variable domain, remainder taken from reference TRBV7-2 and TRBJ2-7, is GAGVSQSPSNKVTEKGKDVELRCDPISGHTALYWYRQSLGQGLEFLIYFQGNSAPDKSGLPSDRFSAERTGGSVSTLTIQRTQQEDSAVYLCASSLARDEQYFGPGTRLTVT.

The CDR3 bases are TGTGCCAGCAGTCGCAGGGGGTACTACGAGCAGTACTTC. Translated, it gives CASSRRGYYEQYF. The genes are TRBV6-6 and TRBJ2-7, with 7 bases matching TRBD1. CDR3 size: 13 residues. The trim removed 5 bases at V and 3 bases at J, leaving 4 bases unmatched. Looked up from germline, CDR1 is MNHNY and CDR2 is SVGAGI (reference sequence).

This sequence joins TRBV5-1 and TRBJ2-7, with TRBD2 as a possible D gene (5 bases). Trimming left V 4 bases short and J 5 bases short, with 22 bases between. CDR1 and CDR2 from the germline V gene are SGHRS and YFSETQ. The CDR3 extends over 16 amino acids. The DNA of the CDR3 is TGCGCCAGCAGCCCTAACGTTCCTACTAGGGCTCACGAGCAGTACTTC. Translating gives CASSPNVPTRAHEQYF.

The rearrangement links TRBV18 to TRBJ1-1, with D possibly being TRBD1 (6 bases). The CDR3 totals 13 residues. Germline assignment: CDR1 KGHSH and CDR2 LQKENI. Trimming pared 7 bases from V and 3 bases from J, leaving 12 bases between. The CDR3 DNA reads TGTGCCAGCTGCCCGCAGGGGTACACTGAAGCTTTCTTT. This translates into CASCPQGYTEAFF.

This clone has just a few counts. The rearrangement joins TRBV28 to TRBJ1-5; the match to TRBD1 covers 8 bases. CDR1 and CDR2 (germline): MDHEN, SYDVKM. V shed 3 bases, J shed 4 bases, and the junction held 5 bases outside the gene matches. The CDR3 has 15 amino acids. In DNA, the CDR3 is TGTGCCAGCAGTTTGGTCGGACAGGGTAATCAGCCCCAGCATTTT. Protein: CASSLVGQGNQPQHF.

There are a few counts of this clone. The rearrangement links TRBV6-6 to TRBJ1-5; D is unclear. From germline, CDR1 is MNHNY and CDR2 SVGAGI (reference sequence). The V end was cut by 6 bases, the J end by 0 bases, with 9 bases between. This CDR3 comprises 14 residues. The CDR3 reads CASRLHSSNQPQHF. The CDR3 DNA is TGTGCCAGCAGATTACACAGTAGCAATCAGCCCCAGCATTTT.

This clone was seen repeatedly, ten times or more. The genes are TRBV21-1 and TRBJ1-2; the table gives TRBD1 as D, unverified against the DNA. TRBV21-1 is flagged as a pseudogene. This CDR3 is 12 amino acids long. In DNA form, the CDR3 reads TGTGCCAGCAGCAACGACAGCTATGGCTACACCTTC. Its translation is CASSNDSYGYTF.

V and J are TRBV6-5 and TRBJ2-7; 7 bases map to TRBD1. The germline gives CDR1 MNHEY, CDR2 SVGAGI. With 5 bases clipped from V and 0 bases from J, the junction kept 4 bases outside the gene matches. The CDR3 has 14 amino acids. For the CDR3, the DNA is TGTGCCAGCAGTCCGACAGGGCCCTCCTACGAGCAGTACTTC. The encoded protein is CASSPTGPSYEQYF.

The CDR3, as DNA: TGTGCCAGCAGTTTAAATCGGTATCCTGGAAACACCATATATTTT. Translating gives CASSLNRYPGNTIYF. The chain uses TRBV27 and TRBJ1-3; D is ambiguous. V gave up 2 bases and J gave up 2 bases, with 10 bases separating them. CDR1 is MNHEY, CDR2 SMNVEV, per germline (reference sequence). The CDR3 is 15 residues long.

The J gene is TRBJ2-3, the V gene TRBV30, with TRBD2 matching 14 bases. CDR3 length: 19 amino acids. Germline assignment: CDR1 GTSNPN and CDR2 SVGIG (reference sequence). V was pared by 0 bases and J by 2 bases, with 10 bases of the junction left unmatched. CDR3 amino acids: CAWSVRIRLAGGITDTQYF. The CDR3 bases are TGTGCCTGGAGTGTACGCATAAGACTAGCGGGGGGGATCACAGATACGCAGTATTTT.

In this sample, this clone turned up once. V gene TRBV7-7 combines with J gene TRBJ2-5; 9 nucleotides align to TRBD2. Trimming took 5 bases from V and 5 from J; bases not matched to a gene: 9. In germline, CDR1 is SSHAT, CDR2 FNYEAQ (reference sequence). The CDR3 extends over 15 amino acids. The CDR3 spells CASSPGLAISETQYF. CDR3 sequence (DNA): TGTGCCAGCAGCCCGGGACTAGCTATTTCGGAGACCCAGTACTTC.

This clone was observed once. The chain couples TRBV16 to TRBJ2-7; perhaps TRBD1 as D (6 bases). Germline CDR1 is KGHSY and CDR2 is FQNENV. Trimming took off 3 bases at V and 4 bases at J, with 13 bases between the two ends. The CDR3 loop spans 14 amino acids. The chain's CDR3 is CASSHPGHNYEQYF. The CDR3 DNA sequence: TGTGCCAGCAGCCATCCGGGACACAATTACGAGCAGTACTTC.

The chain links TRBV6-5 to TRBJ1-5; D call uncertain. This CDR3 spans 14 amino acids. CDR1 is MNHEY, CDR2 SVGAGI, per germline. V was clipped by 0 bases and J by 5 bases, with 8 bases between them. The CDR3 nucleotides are TGTGCCAGCAGTTACTCGTCGAGCTATCAGCCCCAGCATTTT. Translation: CASSYSSSYQPQHF.

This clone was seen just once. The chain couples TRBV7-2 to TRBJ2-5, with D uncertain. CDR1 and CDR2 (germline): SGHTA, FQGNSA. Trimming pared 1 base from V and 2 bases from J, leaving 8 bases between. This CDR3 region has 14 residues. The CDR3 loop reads CASSLVSSQETQYF. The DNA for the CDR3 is TGTGCCAGCAGCTTAGTGAGTAGTCAAGAGACCCAGTACTTC. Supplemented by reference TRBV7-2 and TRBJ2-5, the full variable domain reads GAGVSQSPSNKVTEKGKDVELRCDPISGHTALYWYRQSLGQGLEFLIYFQGNSAPDKSGLPSDRFSAERTGGSVSTLTIQRTQQEDSAVYLCASSLVSSQETQYFGPGTRLLVL.

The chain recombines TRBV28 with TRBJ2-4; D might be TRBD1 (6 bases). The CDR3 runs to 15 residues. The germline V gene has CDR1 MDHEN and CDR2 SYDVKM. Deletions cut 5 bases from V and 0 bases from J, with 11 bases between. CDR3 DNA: TGTGCCAGCAGTGGGGGCCCGTTAGCCAAAAACATTCAGTACTTC. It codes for CASSGGPLAKNIQYF. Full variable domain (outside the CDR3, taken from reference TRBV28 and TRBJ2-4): DVKVTQSSRYLVKRTGEKVFLECVQDMDHENMFWYRQDPGLGLRLIYFSYDVKMKEKGDIPEGYSVSREKKERFSLILESASTNQTSMYLCASSGGPLAKNIQYFGAGTRLSVL.

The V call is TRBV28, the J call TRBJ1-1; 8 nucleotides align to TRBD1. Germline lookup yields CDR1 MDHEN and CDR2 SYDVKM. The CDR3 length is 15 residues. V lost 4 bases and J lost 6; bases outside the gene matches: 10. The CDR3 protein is CASSSGGSGGSEAFF. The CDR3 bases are TGTGCCAGCAGTTCAGGGGGCTCGGGGGGATCTGAAGCTTTCTTT.

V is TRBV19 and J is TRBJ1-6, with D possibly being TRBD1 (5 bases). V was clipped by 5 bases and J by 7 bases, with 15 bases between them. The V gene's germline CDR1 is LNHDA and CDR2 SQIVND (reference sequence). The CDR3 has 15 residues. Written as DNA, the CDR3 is TGTGCCAGTAGTGGGACGGCCGCCGGGAATTCACCCCTCCACTTT. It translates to CASSGTAAGNSPLHF.

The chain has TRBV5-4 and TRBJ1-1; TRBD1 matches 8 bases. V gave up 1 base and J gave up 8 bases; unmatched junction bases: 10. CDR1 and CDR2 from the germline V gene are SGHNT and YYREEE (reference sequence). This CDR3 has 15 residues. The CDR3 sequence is CASSLLPGGQAEAFF. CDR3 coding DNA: TGTGCCAGCAGCTTGTTACCGGGGGGACAGGCGGAAGCTTTCTTT.

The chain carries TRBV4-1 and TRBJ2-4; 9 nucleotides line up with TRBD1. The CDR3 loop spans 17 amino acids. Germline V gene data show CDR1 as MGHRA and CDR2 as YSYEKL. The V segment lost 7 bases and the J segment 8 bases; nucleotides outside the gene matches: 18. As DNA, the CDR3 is TGCGCCAGCACGAGGAGGGTGACAGGGGGTATTAAGGACATTCAGTACTTC. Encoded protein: CASTRRVTGGIKDIQYF.

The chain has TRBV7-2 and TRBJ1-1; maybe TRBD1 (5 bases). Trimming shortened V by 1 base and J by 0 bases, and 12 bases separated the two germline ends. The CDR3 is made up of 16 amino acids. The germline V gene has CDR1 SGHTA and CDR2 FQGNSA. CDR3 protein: CASSLDRFTLNTEAFF. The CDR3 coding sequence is TGTGCCAGCAGCTTAGACAGGTTCACTTTGAACACTGAAGCTTTCTTT.